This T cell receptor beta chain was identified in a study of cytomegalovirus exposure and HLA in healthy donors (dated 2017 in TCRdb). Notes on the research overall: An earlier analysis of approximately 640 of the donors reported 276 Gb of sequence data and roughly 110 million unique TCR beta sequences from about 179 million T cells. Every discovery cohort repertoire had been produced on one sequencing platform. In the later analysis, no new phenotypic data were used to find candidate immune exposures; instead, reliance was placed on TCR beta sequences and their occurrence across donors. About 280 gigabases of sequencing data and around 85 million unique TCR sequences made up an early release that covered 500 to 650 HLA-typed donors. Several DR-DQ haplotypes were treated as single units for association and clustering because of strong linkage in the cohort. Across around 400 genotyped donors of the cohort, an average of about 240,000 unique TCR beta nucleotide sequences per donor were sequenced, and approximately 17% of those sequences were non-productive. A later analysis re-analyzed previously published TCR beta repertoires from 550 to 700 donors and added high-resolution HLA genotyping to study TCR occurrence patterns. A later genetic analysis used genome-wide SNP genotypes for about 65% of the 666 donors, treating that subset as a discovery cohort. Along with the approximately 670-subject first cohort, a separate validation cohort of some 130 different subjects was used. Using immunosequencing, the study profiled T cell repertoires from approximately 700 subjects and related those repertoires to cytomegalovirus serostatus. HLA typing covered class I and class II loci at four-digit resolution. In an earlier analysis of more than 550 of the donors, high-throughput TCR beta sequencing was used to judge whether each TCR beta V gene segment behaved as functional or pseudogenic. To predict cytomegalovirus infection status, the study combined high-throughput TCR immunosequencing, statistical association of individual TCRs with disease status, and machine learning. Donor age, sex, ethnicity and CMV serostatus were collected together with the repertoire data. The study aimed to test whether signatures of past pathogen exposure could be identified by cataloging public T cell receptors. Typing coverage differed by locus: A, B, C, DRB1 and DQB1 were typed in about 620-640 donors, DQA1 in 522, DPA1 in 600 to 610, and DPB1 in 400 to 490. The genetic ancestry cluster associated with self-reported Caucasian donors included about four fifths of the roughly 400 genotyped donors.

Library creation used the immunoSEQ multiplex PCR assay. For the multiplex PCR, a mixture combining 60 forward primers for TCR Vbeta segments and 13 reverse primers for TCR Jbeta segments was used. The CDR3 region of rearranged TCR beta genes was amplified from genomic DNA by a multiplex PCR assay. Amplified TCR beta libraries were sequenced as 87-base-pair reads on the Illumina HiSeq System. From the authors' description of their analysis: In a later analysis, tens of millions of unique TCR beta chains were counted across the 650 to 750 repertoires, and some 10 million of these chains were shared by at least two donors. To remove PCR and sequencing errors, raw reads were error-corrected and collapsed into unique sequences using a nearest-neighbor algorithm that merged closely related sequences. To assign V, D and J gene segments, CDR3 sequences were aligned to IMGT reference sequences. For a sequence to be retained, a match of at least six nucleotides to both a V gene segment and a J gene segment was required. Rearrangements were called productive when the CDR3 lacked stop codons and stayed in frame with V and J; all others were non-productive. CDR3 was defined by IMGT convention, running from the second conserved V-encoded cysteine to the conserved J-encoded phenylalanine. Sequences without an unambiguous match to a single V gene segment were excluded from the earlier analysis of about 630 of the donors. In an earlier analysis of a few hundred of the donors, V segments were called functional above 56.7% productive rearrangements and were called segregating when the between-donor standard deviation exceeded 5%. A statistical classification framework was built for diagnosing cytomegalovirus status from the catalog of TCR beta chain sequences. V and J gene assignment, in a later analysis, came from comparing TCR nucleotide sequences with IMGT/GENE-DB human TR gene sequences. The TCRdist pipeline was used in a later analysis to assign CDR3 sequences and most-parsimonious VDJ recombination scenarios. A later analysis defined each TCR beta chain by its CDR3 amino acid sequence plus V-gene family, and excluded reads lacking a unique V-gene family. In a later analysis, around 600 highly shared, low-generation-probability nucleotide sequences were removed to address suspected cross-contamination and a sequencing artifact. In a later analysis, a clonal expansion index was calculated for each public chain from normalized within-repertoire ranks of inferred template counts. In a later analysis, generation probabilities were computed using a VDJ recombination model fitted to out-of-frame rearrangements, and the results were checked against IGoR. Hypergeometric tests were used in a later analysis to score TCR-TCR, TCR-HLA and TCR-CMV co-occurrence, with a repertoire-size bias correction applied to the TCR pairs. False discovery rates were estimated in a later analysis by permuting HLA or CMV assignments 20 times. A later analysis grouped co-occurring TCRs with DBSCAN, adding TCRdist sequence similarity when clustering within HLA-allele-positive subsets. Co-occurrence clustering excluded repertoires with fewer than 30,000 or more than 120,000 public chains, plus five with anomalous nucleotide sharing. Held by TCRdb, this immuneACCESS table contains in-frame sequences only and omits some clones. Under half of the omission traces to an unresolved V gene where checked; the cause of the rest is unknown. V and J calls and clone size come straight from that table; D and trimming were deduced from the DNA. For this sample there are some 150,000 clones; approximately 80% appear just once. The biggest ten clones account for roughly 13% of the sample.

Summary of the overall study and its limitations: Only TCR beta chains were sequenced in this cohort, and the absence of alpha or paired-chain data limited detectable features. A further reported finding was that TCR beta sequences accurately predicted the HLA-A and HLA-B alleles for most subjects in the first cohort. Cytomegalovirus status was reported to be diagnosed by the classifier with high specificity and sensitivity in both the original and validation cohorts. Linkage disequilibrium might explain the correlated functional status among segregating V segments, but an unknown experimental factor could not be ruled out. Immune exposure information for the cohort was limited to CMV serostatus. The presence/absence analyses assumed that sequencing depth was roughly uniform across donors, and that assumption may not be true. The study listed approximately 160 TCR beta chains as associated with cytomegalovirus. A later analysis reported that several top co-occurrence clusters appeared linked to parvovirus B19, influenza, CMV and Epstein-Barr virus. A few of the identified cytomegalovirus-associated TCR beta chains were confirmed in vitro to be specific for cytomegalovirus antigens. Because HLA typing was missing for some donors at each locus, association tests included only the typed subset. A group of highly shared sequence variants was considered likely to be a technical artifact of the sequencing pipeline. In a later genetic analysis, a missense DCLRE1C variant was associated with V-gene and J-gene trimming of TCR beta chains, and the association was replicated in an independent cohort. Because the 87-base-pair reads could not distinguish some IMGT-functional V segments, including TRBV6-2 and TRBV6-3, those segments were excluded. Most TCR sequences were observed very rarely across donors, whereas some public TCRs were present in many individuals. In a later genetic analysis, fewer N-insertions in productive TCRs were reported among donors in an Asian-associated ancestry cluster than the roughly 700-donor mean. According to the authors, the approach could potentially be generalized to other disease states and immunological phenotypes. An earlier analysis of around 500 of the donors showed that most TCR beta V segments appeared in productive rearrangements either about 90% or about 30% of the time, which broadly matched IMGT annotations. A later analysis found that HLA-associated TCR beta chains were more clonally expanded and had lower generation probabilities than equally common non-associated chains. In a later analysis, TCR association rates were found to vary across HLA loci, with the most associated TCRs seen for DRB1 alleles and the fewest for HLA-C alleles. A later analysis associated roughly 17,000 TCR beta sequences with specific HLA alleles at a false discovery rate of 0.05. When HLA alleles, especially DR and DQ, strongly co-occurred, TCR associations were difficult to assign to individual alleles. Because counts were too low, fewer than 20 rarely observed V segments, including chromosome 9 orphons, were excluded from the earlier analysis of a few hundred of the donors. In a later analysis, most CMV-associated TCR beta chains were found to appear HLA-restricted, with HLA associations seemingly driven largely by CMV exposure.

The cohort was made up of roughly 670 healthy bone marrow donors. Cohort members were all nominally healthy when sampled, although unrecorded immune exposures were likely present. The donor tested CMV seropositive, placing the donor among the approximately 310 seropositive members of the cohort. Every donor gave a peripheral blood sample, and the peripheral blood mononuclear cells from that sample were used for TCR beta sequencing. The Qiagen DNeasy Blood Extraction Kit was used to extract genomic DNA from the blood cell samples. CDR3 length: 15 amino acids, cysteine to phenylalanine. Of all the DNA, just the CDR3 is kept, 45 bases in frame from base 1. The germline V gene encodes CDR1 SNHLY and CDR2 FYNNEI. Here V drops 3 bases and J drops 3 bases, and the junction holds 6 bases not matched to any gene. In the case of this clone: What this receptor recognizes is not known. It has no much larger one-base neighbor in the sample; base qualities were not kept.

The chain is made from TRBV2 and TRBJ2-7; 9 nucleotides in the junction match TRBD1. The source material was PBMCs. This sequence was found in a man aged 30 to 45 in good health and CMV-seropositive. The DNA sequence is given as TGTGCCAGCAGTGATTTGGGACAGGGACACTACGAGCAGTACTTC. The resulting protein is CASSDLGQGHYEQYF.